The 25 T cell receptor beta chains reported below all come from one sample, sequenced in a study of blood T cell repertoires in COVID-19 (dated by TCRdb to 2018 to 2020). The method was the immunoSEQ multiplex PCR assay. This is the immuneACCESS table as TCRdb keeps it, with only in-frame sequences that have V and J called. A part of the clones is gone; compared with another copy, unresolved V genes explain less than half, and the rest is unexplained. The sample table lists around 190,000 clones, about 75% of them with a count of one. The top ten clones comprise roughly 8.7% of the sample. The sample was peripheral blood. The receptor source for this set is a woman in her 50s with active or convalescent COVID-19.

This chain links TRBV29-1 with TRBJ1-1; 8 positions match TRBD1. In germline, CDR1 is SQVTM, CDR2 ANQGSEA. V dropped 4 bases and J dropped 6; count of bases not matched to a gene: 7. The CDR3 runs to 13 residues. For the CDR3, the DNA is TGCAGCGTTGGAGCTACAGGGGGATCTGAAGCTTTCTTT. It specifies CSVGATGGSEAFF. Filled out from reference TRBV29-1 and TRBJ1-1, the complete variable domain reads SAVISQKPSRDICQRGTSLTIQCQVDSQVTMMFWYRQQPGQSLTLIATANQGSEATYESGFVIDKFPISRPNLTFSTLTVSNMSPEDSSIYLCSVGATGGSEAFFGQGTRLTVV.

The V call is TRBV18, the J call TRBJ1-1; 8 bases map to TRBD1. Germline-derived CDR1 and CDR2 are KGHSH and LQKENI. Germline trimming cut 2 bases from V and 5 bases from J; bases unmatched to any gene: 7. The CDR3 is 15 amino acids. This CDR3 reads CASSPSVQGATEAFF. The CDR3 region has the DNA TGTGCCAGCTCACCATCTGTGCAGGGGGCAACTGAAGCTTTCTTT.

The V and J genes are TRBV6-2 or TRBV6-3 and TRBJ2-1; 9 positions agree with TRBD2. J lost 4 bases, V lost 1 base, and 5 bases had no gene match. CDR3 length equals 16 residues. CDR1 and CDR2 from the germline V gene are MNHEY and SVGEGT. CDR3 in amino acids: CASSYWETSGYNEQFF. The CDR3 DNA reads TGTGCCAGCAGTTACTGGGAGACTAGCGGTTACAATGAGCAGTTCTTC.

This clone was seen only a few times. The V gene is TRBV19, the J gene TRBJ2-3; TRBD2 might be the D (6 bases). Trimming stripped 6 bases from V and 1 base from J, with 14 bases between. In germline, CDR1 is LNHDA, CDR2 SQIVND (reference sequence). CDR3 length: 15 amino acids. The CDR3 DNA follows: TGTGCCAGTAGCCCTGCGTGGAGGGGCACAGATACGCAGTATTTT. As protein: CASSPAWRGTDTQYF.

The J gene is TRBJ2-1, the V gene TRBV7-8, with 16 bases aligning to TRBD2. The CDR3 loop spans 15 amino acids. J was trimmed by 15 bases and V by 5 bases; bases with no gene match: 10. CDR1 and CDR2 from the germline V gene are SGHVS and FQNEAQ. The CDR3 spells CASSHPGTSGRETFF. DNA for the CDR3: TGTGCCAGCAGCCACCCCGGGACTAGCGGGAGGGAGACGTTCTTC.

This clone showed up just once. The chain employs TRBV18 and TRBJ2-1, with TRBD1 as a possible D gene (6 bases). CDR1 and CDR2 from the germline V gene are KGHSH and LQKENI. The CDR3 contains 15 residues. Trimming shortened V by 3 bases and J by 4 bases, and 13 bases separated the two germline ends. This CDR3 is CASSPTITGYNEQFF. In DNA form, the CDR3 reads TGTGCCAGCTCACCGACTATAACAGGGTACAATGAGCAGTTCTTC.

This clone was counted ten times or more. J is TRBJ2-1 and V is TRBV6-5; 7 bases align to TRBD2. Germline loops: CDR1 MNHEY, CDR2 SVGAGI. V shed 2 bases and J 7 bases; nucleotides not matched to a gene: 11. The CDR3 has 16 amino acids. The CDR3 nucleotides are TGTGCCAGCAGTTACACCAGAAGCGGGGTCGCAAATGAGCAGTTCTTC. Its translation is CASSYTRSGVANEQFF.

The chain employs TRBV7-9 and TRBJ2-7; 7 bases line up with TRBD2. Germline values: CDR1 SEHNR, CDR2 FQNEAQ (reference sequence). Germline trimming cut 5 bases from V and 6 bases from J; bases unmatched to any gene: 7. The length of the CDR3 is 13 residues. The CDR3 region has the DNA TGTGCCAGCAGCAAAGGAGGACTAGGCGAGCAGTACTTC. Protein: CASSKGGLGEQYF.

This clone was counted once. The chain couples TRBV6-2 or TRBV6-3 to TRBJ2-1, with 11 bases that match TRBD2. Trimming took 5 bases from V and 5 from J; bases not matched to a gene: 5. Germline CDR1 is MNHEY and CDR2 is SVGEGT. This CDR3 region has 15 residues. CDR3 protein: CASSNGLAGHNEQFF. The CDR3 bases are TGTGCCAGCAGTAACGGACTAGCGGGCCACAATGAGCAGTTCTTC.

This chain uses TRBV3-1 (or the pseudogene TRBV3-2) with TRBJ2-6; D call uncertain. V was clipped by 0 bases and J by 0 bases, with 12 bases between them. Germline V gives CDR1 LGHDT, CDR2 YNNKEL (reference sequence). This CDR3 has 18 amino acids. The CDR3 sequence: CASSQEGSEFSGANVLTF. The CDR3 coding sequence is TGTGCCAGCAGCCAAGAAGGCAGCGAGTTCTCTGGGGCCAACGTCCTGACTTTC.

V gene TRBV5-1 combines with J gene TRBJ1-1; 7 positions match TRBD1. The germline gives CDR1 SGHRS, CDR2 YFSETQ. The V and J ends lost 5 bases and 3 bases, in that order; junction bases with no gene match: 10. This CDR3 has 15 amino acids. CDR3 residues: CASSLTGKSDTEAFF. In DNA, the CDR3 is TGCGCCAGCAGTCTGACAGGGAAATCGGACACTGAAGCTTTCTTT.

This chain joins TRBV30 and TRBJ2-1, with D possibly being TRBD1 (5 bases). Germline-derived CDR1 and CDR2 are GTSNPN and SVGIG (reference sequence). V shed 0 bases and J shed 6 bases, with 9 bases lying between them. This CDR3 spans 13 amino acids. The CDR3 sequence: CAWSVQAVNEQFF. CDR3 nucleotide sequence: TGTGCCTGGAGTGTACAGGCTGTCAATGAGCAGTTCTTC.

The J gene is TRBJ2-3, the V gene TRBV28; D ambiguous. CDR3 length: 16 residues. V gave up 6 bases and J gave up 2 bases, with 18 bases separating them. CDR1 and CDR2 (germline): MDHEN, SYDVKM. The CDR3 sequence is CASSPSFGPLTDTQYF. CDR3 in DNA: TGTGCCAGCAGCCCGTCGTTTGGCCCTCTCACAGATACGCAGTATTTT.

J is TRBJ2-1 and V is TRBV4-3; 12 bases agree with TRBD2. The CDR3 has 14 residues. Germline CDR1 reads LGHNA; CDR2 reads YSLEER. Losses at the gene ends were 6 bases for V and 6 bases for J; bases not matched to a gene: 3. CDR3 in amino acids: CASRPSGGVNEQFF. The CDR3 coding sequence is TGCGCCAGCAGGCCTAGCGGGGGGGTCAATGAGCAGTTCTTC.

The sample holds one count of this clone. The CDR3 bases are TGTGCCAGCAGCCCCCAACAGGCGTCGAACACTGAAGCTTTCTTT. It encodes CASSPQQASNTEAFF. This rearrangement joins TRBV7-9 to TRBJ1-1; TRBD1 is a possible D gene (5 bases). Germline V gene lookup returns CDR1 SEHNR and CDR2 FQNEAQ (reference sequence). Trimming pared 5 bases from V and 1 base from J, leaving 14 bases between. The length of the CDR3 is 15 residues.

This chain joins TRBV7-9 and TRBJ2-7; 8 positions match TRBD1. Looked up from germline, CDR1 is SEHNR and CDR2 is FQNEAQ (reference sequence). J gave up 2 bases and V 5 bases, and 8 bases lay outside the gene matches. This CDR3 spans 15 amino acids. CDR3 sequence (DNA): TGTGCCAGCAGCCCCGGGGACAGGCCGCCCTACGAGCAGTACTTC. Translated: CASSPGDRPPYEQYF.

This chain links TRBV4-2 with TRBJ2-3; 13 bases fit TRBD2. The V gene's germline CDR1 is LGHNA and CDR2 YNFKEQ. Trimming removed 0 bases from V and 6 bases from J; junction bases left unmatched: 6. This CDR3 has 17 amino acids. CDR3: CASSQDPTSGRGDTQYF. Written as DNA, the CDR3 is TGTGCCAGCAGCCAAGACCCCACTAGCGGGAGGGGGGATACGCAGTATTTT.

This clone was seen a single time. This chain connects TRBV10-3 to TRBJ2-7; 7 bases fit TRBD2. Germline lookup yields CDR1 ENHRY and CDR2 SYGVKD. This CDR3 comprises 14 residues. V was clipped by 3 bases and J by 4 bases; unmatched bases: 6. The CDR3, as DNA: TGTGCCATCAGTGACGTGGGGGGGAAGTACGAGCAGTACTTC. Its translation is CAISDVGGKYEQYF.

CDR3 protein: CASSVSGGDTGELFF. DNA of the CDR3: TGTGCCAGCAGCGTTAGCGGGGGGGACACCGGGGAGCTGTTTTTT. This sequence joins TRBV9 and TRBJ2-2, with TRBD2 identical over 11 bases. The CDR3 runs to 15 residues. V lost 2 bases, J lost 3 bases, and 0 bases stayed unmatched. Germline assignment: CDR1 SGDLS and CDR2 YYNGEE.

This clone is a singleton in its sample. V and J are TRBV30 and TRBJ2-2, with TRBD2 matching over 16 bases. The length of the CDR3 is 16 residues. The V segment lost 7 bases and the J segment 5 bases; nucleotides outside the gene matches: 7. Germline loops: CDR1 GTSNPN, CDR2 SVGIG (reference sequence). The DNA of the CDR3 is TGTGCCTCGGGACTAGCGGGAGGGCCAGGGACCGGGGAGCTGTTTTTT. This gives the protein CASGLAGGPGTGELFF.

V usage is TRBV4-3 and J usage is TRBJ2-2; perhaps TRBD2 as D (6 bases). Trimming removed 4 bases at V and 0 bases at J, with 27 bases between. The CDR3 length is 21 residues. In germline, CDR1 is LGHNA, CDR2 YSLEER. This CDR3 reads CASSPLALGLASPANTGELFF. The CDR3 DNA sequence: TGCGCCAGCAGCCCACTAGCCCTTGGGCTAGCGAGCCCCGCGAACACCGGGGAGCTGTTTTTT.

The CDR3 DNA follows: TGTGCCAGCAGCTTCGACAGGAACACTGAAGCTTTCTTT. It translates to CASSFDRNTEAFF. The rearrangement uses TRBV9 and TRBJ1-1; D possibly corresponds to TRBD1 (5 bases). Between the trimmed V and J ends, which lost 4 bases and 1 base, there was a span of 8 bases. This CDR3 region has 13 residues. CDR1 and CDR2 from the germline V gene are SGDLS and YYNGEE.

Here the CDR3 reads CASSPEGISNQPQHF. The CDR3 region has the DNA TGTGCCAGCAGCCCGGAGGGGATTAGCAATCAGCCCCAGCATTTT. The genes are TRBV7-6 and TRBJ1-5, with D possibly being TRBD1 (5 bases). This CDR3 comprises 15 residues. Trimming removed 5 bases from V and 0 bases from J, with 11 bases in between. Germline V lookup: CDR1 SGHVS, CDR2 FNYEAQ.

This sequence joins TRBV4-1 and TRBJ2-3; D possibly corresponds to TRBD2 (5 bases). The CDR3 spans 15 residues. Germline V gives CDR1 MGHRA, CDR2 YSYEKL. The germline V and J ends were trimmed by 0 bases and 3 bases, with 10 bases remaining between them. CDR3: CASSQELASTDTQYF. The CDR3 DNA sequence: TGCGCCAGCAGCCAAGAGCTAGCTTCGACAGATACGCAGTATTTT.

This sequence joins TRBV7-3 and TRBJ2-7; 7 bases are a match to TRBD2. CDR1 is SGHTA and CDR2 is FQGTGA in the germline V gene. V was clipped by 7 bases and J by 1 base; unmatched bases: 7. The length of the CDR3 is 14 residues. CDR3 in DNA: TGTGCCAGCACGATCGCTAGCGGATCCTACGAGCAGTACTTC. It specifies CASTIASGSYEQYF.